These 20 T cell receptor beta chains originate from one sample sequenced in a study of human thymus T cells (TCRdb year 2020). Library construction relied on the immunoSEQ multiplex PCR assay. Entries here come from immuneACCESS through TCRdb and include only in-frame sequences with V and J called. Some clones fail to appear in such tables; in the studies checked, an unresolved V gene covers under half of the shortfall, and the cause of the remainder is unknown. The sample data list 55,000 to 85,000 clones, and about 95% of these were observed just once. About 0.032% of the sample is taken by the ten largest. Thymus tissue was collected as surgical resects that were removed during corrective cardiac surgery. Sequencing was performed on thymus tissue. These receptors all stem from a girl under three years old with a congenital heart defect but otherwise immunologically healthy.

Here the CDR3 reads CASSLWTANTEAFF. CDR3 nucleotides: TGTGCCAGCAGCTTGTGGACGGCCAACACTGAAGCTTTCTTT. The chain carries TRBV13 and TRBJ1-1; D not certain. V shed 3 bases and J shed 2 bases, with 10 bases lying between them. The CDR3 consists of 14 residues. Germline V gene sequence: CDR1 PRHDT, CDR2 FYEKMQ (reference sequence).

The CDR3 reads CASSAKGAGGTEAFF. The DNA of the CDR3 is TGTGCCAGTAGTGCCAAAGGTGCGGGGGGCACTGAAGCTTTCTTT. The V and J genes are TRBV19 and TRBJ1-1, with D perhaps matching TRBD1 (5 bases). The CDR3 covers 15 residues. The germline CDR1 and CDR2 sequences are LNHDA and SQIVND (reference sequence). The germline V and J ends were trimmed by 5 bases and 4 bases, with 17 bases remaining between them.

This chain joins TRBV6-6 and TRBJ2-7; D may match TRBD1 or TRBD2 (5 bases each). Germline CDR1 reads MNHNY; CDR2 reads SVGAGI (reference sequence). This CDR3 region has 15 residues. Trimming left V 5 bases short and J 2 bases short, with 16 bases between. The CDR3 nucleotides are TGTGCCAGCAGTCCTACTAGGGACCCAACCTACGAGCAGTACTTC. Protein sequence: CASSPTRDPTYEQYF.

V is TRBV7-2 and J is TRBJ2-7, with D unresolved. Between the trimmed V and J ends, which lost 4 bases and 0 bases, there was a span of 10 bases. This CDR3 region has 14 residues. Germline CDR1 reads SGHTA; CDR2 reads FQGNSA. The CDR3 spells CASSSRSSSYEQYF. Here the CDR3 DNA reads TGTGCCAGCAGCTCTCGGAGTAGCTCCTACGAGCAGTACTTC. The whole variable domain, remainder taken from reference TRBV7-2 and TRBJ2-7, is GAGVSQSPSNKVTEKGKDVELRCDPISGHTALYWYRQSLGQGLEFLIYFQGNSAPDKSGLPSDRFSAERTGGSVSTLTIQRTQQEDSAVYLCASSSRSSSYEQYFGPGTRLTVT.

This clone was seen once. CDR3 amino acids: CASSQDLQTGTDTQYF. The CDR3 bases are TGTGCCAGCAGCCAAGATCTACAGACAGGCACAGATACGCAGTATTTT. V gene TRBV4-2 combines with J gene TRBJ2-3; D might be TRBD1 (5 bases). This CDR3 spans 16 amino acids. The V gene lost 0 bases and the J gene lost 1 base, with 11 bases spanning the gap. Germline CDR1 LGHNA, CDR2 YNFKEQ.

The CDR3 protein is CASSQSPGELFF. DNA for the CDR3: TGTGCCAGCAGCCAATCCCCCGGGGAGCTGTTTTTT. This chain joins TRBV4-2 and TRBJ2-2; D gene unclear. From germline, CDR1 is LGHNA and CDR2 YNFKEQ. The CDR3 spans 12 residues. V was cut by 2 bases and J by 6 bases, with 4 bases left in between.

This clone was seen once. The gene calls are TRBV5-1 and TRBJ2-7, with 11 bases matching TRBD2. J lost 3 bases, V lost 0 bases, and 8 bases had no gene match. The CDR3 is made up of 17 amino acids. The germline gives CDR1 SGHRS, CDR2 YFSETQ. The CDR3 reads CASSLALLAGEIYEQYF. DNA of the CDR3: TGCGCCAGCAGCTTGGCCCTACTAGCGGGAGAGATCTACGAGCAGTACTTC. Full variable domain (outside the CDR3, taken from reference TRBV5-1 and TRBJ2-7): KAGVTQTPRYLIKTRGQQVTLSCSPISGHRSVSWYQQTPGQGLQFLFEYFSETQRNKGNFPGRFSGRQFSNSRSEMNVSTLELGDSALYLCASSLALLAGEIYEQYFGPGTRLTVT.

The genes are TRBV7-8 and TRBJ2-7, with a possible D match to TRBD2 (6 bases). Germline lookup yields CDR1 SGHVS and CDR2 FQNEAQ. The CDR3 extends over 14 amino acids. V was trimmed by 5 bases and J by 3 bases, leaving 14 bases between them. CDR3 residues: CASSPDWGVYEQYF. DNA of the CDR3: TGTGCCAGCAGCCCAGACTGGGGGGTCTACGAGCAGTACTTC.

The chain uses TRBV5-6 and TRBJ2-7; 7 bases agree with TRBD1. Germline V gene lookup returns CDR1 SGHDT and CDR2 YYEEEE. The CDR3 has 16 amino acids. J lost 1 base, V lost 0 bases, and 7 bases had no gene match. The CDR3 DNA reads as TGTGCCAGCAGCTTGGAAGGGGGCGGACTGTCCTACGAGCAGTACTTC. Its protein product is CASSLEGGGLSYEQYF.

The chain uses TRBV28 and TRBJ1-5; 11 positions agree with TRBD1. CDR3 length: 18 residues. V lost 1 base and J lost 1; bases outside the gene matches: 6. Per germline, CDR1 MDHEN and CDR2 SYDVKM. The CDR3 bases are TGTGCCAGCAGTTTATTGGACAGGGGGCCGGGGAGCAATCAGCCCCAGCATTTT. Translation gives CASSLLDRGPGSNQPQHF.

This rearrangement joins TRBV9 to TRBJ2-3, with a tentative D call TRBD2 (6 bases). CDR1 and CDR2 from the germline V gene are SGDLS and YYNGEE. Between the trimmed V and J ends, which lost 0 bases and 1 base, there was a span of 9 bases. The CDR3 contains 15 residues. CDR3 DNA sequence: TGTGCCAGCAGCGTAGGCGGGAACGGCACAGATACGCAGTATTTT. Its protein product is CASSVGGNGTDTQYF.

This chain connects TRBV18 to TRBJ1-1; 10 bases agree with TRBD1. Germline CDR1 reads KGHSH; CDR2 reads LQKENI. The CDR3 length is 15 residues. V lost 5 bases and J lost 1; bases outside the gene matches: 4. This chain's CDR3 is CASSVGTGANTEAFF. The CDR3 DNA reads TGTGCCAGCTCAGTCGGGACAGGGGCGAACACTGAAGCTTTCTTT.

The rearrangement uses TRBV5-1 and TRBJ1-4, with D unresolved. Trimming took 6 bases from V and 8 from J, leaving 17 bases between them. CDR1 and CDR2 (germline): SGHRS, YFSETQ. This CDR3 is 14 amino acids long. CDR3 DNA: TGCGCCAGCACCCCACAGAGTCCGGAAGAAAAACTGTTTTTT. Translated: CASTPQSPEEKLFF.

The V gene is TRBV11-2, the J gene TRBJ1-2; TRBD1 aligns across 8 bases. CDR3 length: 14 amino acids. Germline V gives CDR1 SGHAT, CDR2 FQNNGV. Trimming removed 2 bases from V and 8 bases from J; junction bases left unmatched: 7. CDR3 protein: CASSLFQGARGYTF. The DNA for the CDR3 is TGTGCCAGCAGCTTATTTCAGGGGGCAAGAGGCTACACCTTC. Drawing the rest from reference TRBV11-2 and TRBJ1-2, the complete variable domain is EAGVAQSPRYKIIEKRQSVAFWCNPISGHATLYWYQQILGQGPKLLIQFQNNGVVDDSQLPKDRFSAERLKGVDSTLKIQPAKLEDSAVYLCASSLFQGARGYTFGSGTRLTVV.

The V gene is TRBV11-1, the J gene TRBJ2-3, with TRBD1 as a possible D gene (5 bases). The CDR3 spans 13 residues. Germline CDR1 SGHAT, CDR2 FQDESV (reference sequence). V was clipped by 5 bases and J by 5 bases, with 11 bases between them. The CDR3 sequence is CASSPSTEDTQYF. DNA for the CDR3: TGTGCCAGCAGCCCCTCGACAGAAGATACGCAGTATTTT.

The genes are TRBV5-1 and TRBJ2-1; 7 nucleotides line up with TRBD2. The CDR3 runs to 17 residues. Germline V gives CDR1 SGHRS, CDR2 YFSETQ. Trimming took 2 bases from V and 3 from J; bases not matched to a gene: 11. CDR3 loop: CASSFGPLAGVYNEQFF. As DNA, the CDR3 is TGCGCCAGCAGCTTCGGCCCCTTGGCGGGGGTCTACAATGAGCAGTTCTTC. Full variable domain (missing parts from reference TRBV5-1 and TRBJ2-1): KAGVTQTPRYLIKTRGQQVTLSCSPISGHRSVSWYQQTPGQGLQFLFEYFSETQRNKGNFPGRFSGRQFSNSRSEMNVSTLELGDSALYLCASSFGPLAGVYNEQFFGPGTRLTVL.

The V and J genes are TRBV5-1 and TRBJ1-1; 7 bases agree with TRBD1. V was pared by 1 base and J by 2 bases, with 5 bases of the junction left unmatched. Germline loops: CDR1 SGHRS, CDR2 YFSETQ. CDR3 length equals 15 residues. Here the CDR3 reads CASSLNGTVNTEAFF. The CDR3 DNA reads TGCGCCAGCAGCTTGAATGGGACAGTAAACACTGAAGCTTTCTTT.

The chain couples TRBV9 to TRBJ2-3, with D possibly TRBD1 on 6 matching bases. Trimming took off 1 base at V and 2 bases at J, with 14 bases between the two ends. The CDR3 contains 16 residues. CDR1 is SGDLS, CDR2 YYNGEE, per germline. CDR3 coding DNA: TGTGCCAGCAGCGTATGGCCTGAGGGGGACACAGATACGCAGTATTTT. Translating it yields CASSVWPEGDTDTQYF.

The chain is built from TRBV27 and TRBJ1-1; D remains ambiguous. Germline values: CDR1 MNHEY, CDR2 SMNVEV (reference sequence). V shed 6 bases and J shed 4 bases, with 12 bases lying between them. This CDR3 spans 13 amino acids. CDR3 in amino acids: CASRRETGTEAFF. The CDR3 DNA sequence: TGTGCCAGCAGAAGGGAGACCGGCACTGAAGCTTTCTTT.

This chain uses TRBV19 with TRBJ2-7; D is perhaps TRBD1 or TRBD2 (5 bases each). There are 12 residues in the CDR3. V gave up 6 bases and J gave up 5 bases, with 11 bases separating them. The germline gives CDR1 LNHDA, CDR2 SQIVND (reference sequence). The CDR3 DNA sequence: TGTGCCAGTAGAGGGACCCACGACGAGCAGTACTTC. The encoded protein is CASRGTHDEQYF.